The sequence of this T cell receptor (beta chain) was determined in a study of blood T cell repertoires in COVID-19. Study context: Spain, Italy and the United States supplied samples that represented acute and convalescent COVID-19. From T cells, B-cell-depleted T cells, or PBMCs came the material, which was cDNA or gDNA.

In the authors' workflow: Amplification with reference gene primers provided the estimates of nucleated cell counts. Here immunoSEQ multiplex PCR was the method, and the copy in TCRdb shows in-frame clones only, minus some. Clone size and the V and J calls come from that table; the DNA yielded D and trimming. The table lists about 73,000 clones, around four fifths of them singletons. Looked up from germline, CDR1 is SGHVS and CDR2 is FQNEAQ. V was trimmed by 2 bases and J by 0 bases, leaving 11 bases between them. The CDR3 is 17 amino acids. The rearrangement uses TRBV7-8 and TRBJ2-6; tentative D call: TRBD1 (6 bases). This sequence originates from a middle-aged man with active COVID-19. Sequencing used peripheral blood. The CDR3 spells CASSLSQGNSGANVLTF. CDR3 bases: TGTGCCAGCAGCTTAAGCCAGGGGAACTCTGGGGCCAACGTCCTGACTTTC.